A selection of T cell receptor beta chains follows, all from one sample in a study of OX40 agonist ivuxolimab in advanced cancers. The data were produced by immunoSEQ multiplex PCR, yet TCRdb's version contains in-frame clones alone and is incomplete. The sample has tens of thousands of clones; around 89% are singletons. Sample: CD4+ or CD8+ T cells sorted from blood, taken in a trial of the OX40 agonist ivuxolimab. The receptors derive from an adult with an advanced solid tumor such as melanoma, head and neck, liver or kidney cancer. The CDR3 runs from the conserved cysteine through the conserved F or W. Each record gives: V gene, D gene, J gene, clone size, CDR3 protein, CDR3 DNA. D genes are given only for firm matches. Clone size appears in some rows only: once, few, many, or a class for an expanded clone.

V gene: TRBV11-2
D gene: -
J gene: TRBJ2-1
clone size: -
CDR3 protein: CASSPTREQFF
CDR3 DNA: TGTGCCAGCAGCCCTACTCGCGAGCAGTTCTTC

V gene: TRBV4-1
D gene: TRBD1
J gene: TRBJ2-7
clone size: -
CDR3 protein: CASSQAQGEYEQYF
CDR3 DNA: TGCGCCAGCAGCCAAGCGCAGGGGGAGTACGAGCAGTACTTC

V gene: TRBV7-6
D gene: TRBD1
J gene: TRBJ2-1
clone size: -
CDR3 protein: CASSPRDSNNEQFF
CDR3 DNA: TGTGCCAGCAGTCCCAGGGACAGCAACAATGAGCAGTTCTTC

V gene: TRBV7-3
D gene: TRBD2
J gene: TRBJ2-3
clone size: -
CDR3 protein: CASSLAGGGLDTQYF
CDR3 DNA: TGTGCCAGCAGCTTAGCGGGAGGCGGATTGGATACGCAGTATTTT

V gene: TRBV6-5
D gene: -
J gene: TRBJ2-7
clone size: -
CDR3 protein: CASSQIDSFNF
CDR3 DNA: TGTGCCAGCAGCCAAATCGACAGTTTCAACTTC

V gene: TRBV6-5
D gene: -
J gene: TRBJ1-6
clone size: -
CDR3 protein: CATAPRQNNSPLHF
CDR3 DNA: TGTGCCACCGCCCCCCGACAGAATAATTCACCCCTCCACTTT

V gene: TRBV5-8
D gene: -
J gene: TRBJ1-5
clone size: once
CDR3 protein: CASSFASNQPQHF
CDR3 DNA: TGTGCCAGCAGCTTCGCCAGCAATCAGCCCCAGCATTTT

V gene: TRBV19
D gene: -
J gene: TRBJ2-7
clone size: -
CDR3 protein: CAAGSYEQYF
CDR3 DNA: TGTGCCGCAGGGTCCTACGAGCAGTACTTC

V gene: TRBV19
D gene: TRBD1
J gene: TRBJ2-2
clone size: -
CDR3 protein: CASSIEDRGIFDTGELFF
CDR3 DNA: TGTGCCAGTAGTATCGAAGACAGGGGAATATTTGACACCGGGGAGCTGTTTTTT

V gene: TRBV13
D gene: -
J gene: TRBJ2-2
clone size: once
CDR3 protein: CASSLEGWDSPGELFF
CDR3 DNA: TGTGCCAGCAGCTTAGAGGGTTGGGATTCCCCCGGGGAGCTGTTTTTT

V gene: TRBV27
D gene: -
J gene: TRBJ2-7
clone size: once
CDR3 protein: CASSYRWGSYEQYF
CDR3 DNA: TGTGCCAGCAGTTACCGCTGGGGTTCCTACGAGCAGTACTTC

V gene: TRBV19
D gene: -
J gene: TRBJ1-5
clone size: -
CDR3 protein: CASTTLGTLNQPQHF
CDR3 DNA: TGTGCCAGTACCACCCTCGGGACCCTCAATCAGCCCCAGCATTTT

V gene: TRBV19
D gene: TRBD2
J gene: TRBJ2-5
clone size: -
CDR3 protein: CASSKGDLAGEKTQYF
CDR3 DNA: TGTGCCAGTAGTAAAGGGGACTTAGCGGGAGAGAAGACCCAGTACTTC

V gene: TRBV19
D gene: -
J gene: TRBJ1-1
clone size: few
CDR3 protein: CASSIGAFEAFF
CDR3 DNA: TGTGCCAGTAGTATTGGCGCCTTTGAAGCTTTCTTT

V gene: TRBV5-5
D gene: TRBD2
J gene: TRBJ2-3
clone size: -
CDR3 protein: CASSIAGGITDTQYF
CDR3 DNA: TGTGCCAGCAGCATAGCGGGGGGGATCACAGATACGCAGTATTTT

V gene: TRBV9
D gene: -
J gene: TRBJ1-1
clone size: -
CDR3 protein: CASTPPASIEAFF
CDR3 DNA: TGTGCCAGCACCCCGCCAGCGTCTATCGAAGCTTTCTTT

V gene: TRBV19
D gene: -
J gene: TRBJ1-1
clone size: few
CDR3 protein: CASSRFISPRTARDTEAFF
CDR3 DNA: TGTGCCAGTAGTAGGTTTATATCCCCCCGGACAGCCCGAGACACTGAAGCTTTCTTT

V gene: TRBV19
D gene: TRBD1
J gene: TRBJ1-1
clone size: -
CDR3 protein: CASIRTGGTEAFF
CDR3 DNA: TGTGCCAGTATACGGACAGGGGGCACTGAAGCTTTCTTT

V gene: TRBV7-8
D gene: -
J gene: TRBJ2-5
clone size: once
CDR3 protein: CASSPSASLETQYF
CDR3 DNA: TGTGCCAGCAGCCCCTCCGCTAGCTTGGAGACCCAGTACTTC

V gene: TRBV19
D gene: -
J gene: TRBJ2-7
clone size: once
CDR3 protein: CASSTNYNYEQYF
CDR3 DNA: TGTGCCAGTAGTACGAACTACAACTACGAGCAGTACTTC

V gene: TRBV28
D gene: -
J gene: TRBJ2-3
clone size: -
CDR3 protein: CASSENLGYSTDTQYF
CDR3 DNA: TGTGCCAGCAGTGAAAACCTAGGTTATAGCACAGATACGCAGTATTTT

V gene: TRBV11-2
D gene: TRBD1
J gene: TRBJ1-1
clone size: -
CDR3 protein: CASSDRGYTEAFF
CDR3 DNA: TGTGCCAGCAGCGACAGGGGTTACACTGAAGCTTTCTTT

V gene: TRBV19
D gene: TRBD1
J gene: TRBJ1-5
clone size: once
CDR3 protein: CASRPGGNQPQHF
CDR3 DNA: TGTGCCAGTAGACCAGGGGGGAATCAGCCCCAGCATTTT

V gene: TRBV5-6
D gene: -
J gene: TRBJ2-7
clone size: -
CDR3 protein: CASTGSSYEQYF
CDR3 DNA: TGTGCCAGCACCGGAAGCTCCTACGAGCAGTACTTC